This is a list of T cell receptor beta chains from one sample in a study of blood T cells in healthy people across ages. TCRdb re-called the 5' RACE reads through MiXCR, storing one row per CDR3 protein. Of hundreds of thousands of distinct CDR3 sequences listed, about 54% are singletons. Material for sequencing was blood. The receptors come from a man aged 55 to 69 in good health. Each CDR3 is given with its conserved first and last residue. The D gene is left open where the match is weak. For some rows the clone size is stated as once, few or many, or as a class when expanded; others skip it.

clone size,D gene,V gene,J gene,CDR3 protein,CDR3 DNA
.,.,TRBV29-1,TRBJ2-7,CNVEVQASYEQYF,TGCAACGTTGAAGTTCAGGCCTCCTACGAACAGTACTTC
.,TRBD2,TRBV18,TRBJ2-1,CASSPGLAGSEQFF,TGTGCCAGCTCACCCGGACTAGCGGGGTCTGAGCAGTTCTTC
once,TRBD2,TRBV20-1,TRBJ2-7,CSARSSGGAYEQYF,TGCAGTGCTAGGTCGTCGGGGGGGGCCTACGAGCAGTACTTC
few,TRBD1,TRBV6-2/TRBV6-3,TRBJ1-2,CASFPSAGQELYGYTF,TGTGCCAGCTTTCCATCCGCCGGACAGGAGCTATATGGCTACACCTTC
few,TRBD1,TRBV7-2,TRBJ2-5,CASSPGQGSETQYF,TGTGCCAGCAGCCCGGGACAGGGGTCAGAGACCCAGTACTTC
.,.,TRBV14,TRBJ2-4,CASSLNGGGANIQYF,TGTGCCAGCAGCCTGAATGGAGGGGGGGCGAACATTCAGTACTTC
.,.,TRBV2,TRBJ2-3,CASSDLGTRTDTQYF,TGTGCCAGCAGTGACTTGGGTACCCGCACAGATACGCAGTATTTT
.,.,TRBV29-1,TRBJ2-3,CSVEDRLRGGRNTDTQYF,TGCAGCGTTGAAGATCGGCTGAGGGGGGGCCGAAACACAGATACGCAGTATTTT
few,.,TRBV4-2,TRBJ2-3,CASSPVDSLLPSTDTQYF,TGTGCCAGCAGCCCCGTGGACAGCCTATTACCTAGCACAGATACGCAGTATTTT
.,TRBD1,TRBV6-6,TRBJ2-6,CASTIGTGSSGADVLTF,TGTGCCAGCACCATCGGGACAGGGAGCTCTGGGGCCGACGTCCTGACTTTC
.,TRBD2,TRBV7-2,TRBJ2-7,CASSLSGLADNEQYF,TGTGCCAGCAGCTTATCGGGACTAGCCGACAATGAGCAGTACTTC
once,.,TRBV6-5,TRBJ2-7,CASSYSGRAPYYEQYF,TGTGCCAGCAGTTACTCGGGCAGGGCGCCCTACTACGAGCAGTACTTC
few,TRBD1,TRBV24-1,TRBJ2-3,CATSLPPGTGDTQYF,TGTGCCACCAGTTTACCCCCGGGGACAGGGGATACGCAGTATTTT
.,.,TRBV9,TRBJ2-5,CASSVGIGPIQETQYF,TGTGCCAGCAGCGTAGGAATAGGCCCAATCCAAGAGACCCAGTACTTC
.,TRBD1,TRBV3-1,TRBJ1-4,CASSQALTGANEKLFF,TGTGCCAGCAGCCAAGCTCTGACAGGGGCTAATGAAAAACTGTTTTTT
.,TRBD2,TRBV10-3,TRBJ2-1,CAISDRGGKNEQFF,TGTGCCATCAGTGACCGGGGGGGCAAAAATGAGCAGTTCTTC
few,.,TRBV4-2,TRBJ2-5,CASSQVAGKETQYF,TGTGCCAGCAGCCAAGTTGCGGGAAAGGAGACCCAGTACTTC
.,TRBD2,TRBV2,TRBJ2-7,CASSRDGGAYDEQYF,TGTGCCAGCAGCAGAGACGGGGGGGCGTACGACGAGCAGTACTTC
few,.,TRBV5-1,TRBJ2-5,CASSLLRLQETQYF,TGCGCCAGCAGCTTGTTACGGCTTCAAGAGACCCAGTACTTC
.,.,TRBV4-2,TRBJ1-2,CASSQDEGRPYGYTF,TGTGCCAGCAGCCAAGATGAGGGACGGCCCTATGGCTACACCTTC
.,TRBD1,TRBV20-1,TRBJ2-7,CSASKGQGRYEQYF,TGCAGTGCTAGCAAGGGACAGGGACGCTACGAGCAGTACTTC
.,TRBD2,TRBV4-2,TRBJ2-3,CASSQEGRGATDTQYF,TGTGCCAGCAGCCAAGAGGGGCGGGGGGCAACAGATACGCAGTATTTT
.,TRBD2,TRBV14,TRBJ2-1,CASSRSRGGPGEQFF,TGTGCCAGCAGCCGAAGCCGGGGGGGGCCGGGTGAGCAGTTCTTC
few,.,TRBV20-1,TRBJ2-5,CSAPGPTVTQYF,TGCAGTGCTCCTGGACCTACGGTGACCCAGTACTTC
.,.,TRBV12-3/TRBV12-4,TRBJ2-4,CASSPGPRGKNIQYF,TGTGCCAGCAGCCCAGGCCCGAGGGGCAAAAACATTCAGTACTTC
few,TRBD1,TRBV6-1,TRBJ2-6,CASSAGGAFSGANVLTF,TGTGCCAGCAGTGCAGGGGGCGCCTTCTCTGGGGCCAACGTCCTGACTTTC
.,.,TRBV7-2,TRBJ2-5,CASSPGQHQETQYF,TGTGCCAGCAGCCCCGGACAGCACCAAGAGACCCAGTACTTC
.,.,TRBV3-1,TRBJ2-6,CASGFSSGANVLTF,TGTGCCAGCGGATTCAGCTCTGGGGCCAACGTCCTGACTTTC
.,.,TRBV15,TRBJ2-1,CATSREQGYEQFF,TGTGCCACCAGCAGAGAACAGGGATATGAGCAGTTCTTC
.,.,TRBV27,TRBJ2-6,CASSRERGSGANVLTF,TGTGCCAGCAGTCGGGAAAGGGGCTCTGGGGCCAACGTCCTGACTTTC
.,TRBD1,TRBV11-2,TRBJ1-4,CASSLAQGGGTREKLFF,TGTGCCAGCAGCTTAGCTCAAGGAGGGGGCACCAGGGAAAAACTGTTTTTT
.,TRBD1,TRBV2,TRBJ1-2,CASTRNRGGYTF,TGTGCCAGCACGCGAAACAGGGGTGGCTACACCTTC
.,.,TRBV6-2/TRBV6-3,TRBJ2-1,CASSIQGSSYNEQFF,TGTGCCAGCAGCATACAGGGCAGCTCCTACAATGAGCAGTTCTTC
.,.,TRBV3-1,TRBJ1-2,CASSQDRPECGYTF,TGTGCCAGCAGCCAAGATCGGCCGGAATGCGGCTACACCTTC
.,.,TRBV24-1,TRBJ2-5,CATSDSAQPMTQYF,TGTGCCACCAGTGATTCCGCGCAACCTATGACCCAGTACTTC
.,.,TRBV6-1,TRBJ2-1,CASSVRDSSYEQFF,TGTGCCAGCAGTGTGAGGGATAGCTCCTACGAGCAGTTCTTC
.,.,TRBV6-1,TRBJ2-1,CASSRGGSLGYNEQFF,TGTGCCAGCTCCCGCGGGGGCTCCCTGGGCTACAATGAGCAGTTCTTC
.,TRBD1,TRBV12-3/TRBV12-4,TRBJ2-1,CATGGIGEQFF,TGTGCCACAGGGGGTATCGGGGAGCAGTTCTTC
.,.,TRBV7-2,TRBJ1-2,CASSLSLGIHGYTF,TGTGCCAGCAGCTTATCCTTGGGGATTCATGGCTACACCTTC
.,.,TRBV5-1,TRBJ1-2,CASSFGHGATNYGYTF,TGCGCCAGCAGCTTCGGACACGGAGCTACTAACTATGGCTACACCTTC
.,.,TRBV5-1,TRBJ2-5,CASSLVMGEYQETQYF,TGCGCCAGCAGCTTGGTAATGGGGGAATACCAAGAGACCCAGTACTTC
.,TRBD2,TRBV12-3/TRBV12-4,TRBJ2-5,CASSLGTSPLETQYF,TGTGCCAGCAGTTTAGGGACTAGCCCCCTTGAGACCCAGTACTTC
.,.,TRBV28,TRBJ2-6,CASSLLGVLTF,TGTGCCAGCAGCCTGTTAGGCGTCCTGACTTTC
.,TRBD1,TRBV29-1,TRBJ2-3,CSGGQFTTDTQYF,TGCAGCGGGGGACAGTTCACCACAGATACGCAGTATTTT
.,.,TRBV3-1,TRBJ2-6,CASSQEDGGSGANVPTF,TGTGCCAGCAGCCAAGAGGATGGAGGCTCTGGGGCCAACGTCCCGACTTTC
.,.,TRBV12-3/TRBV12-4,TRBJ1-6,CASNPGTPNSPLHF,TGTGCCAGCAATCCCGGGACGCCAAATTCACCCCTCCACTTT
once,TRBD1,TRBV5-1,TRBJ2-5,CASNPRGQGRETQYF,TGCGCCAGCAACCCACGGGGACAGGGAAGAGAGACCCAGTACTTC
.,.,TRBV20-1,TRBJ2-5,CSAAGRAGETQYF,TGCAGTGCTGCGGGGAGAGCCGGGGAGACCCAGTACTTC
.,.,TRBV6-5,TRBJ1-6,CASSPEGGRINSPLHF,TGTGCCAGCAGCCCAGAGGGGGGGAGGATTAATTCACCCCTCCACTTT
.,TRBD1,TRBV10-3,TRBJ2-5,CAISRDRETQYF,TGTGCCATCTCCCGGGACAGGGAGACCCAGTACTTC
.,.,TRBV29-1,TRBJ2-5,CSVADAWETQYF,TGCAGCGTCGCGGATGCCTGGGAGACCCAGTACTTC
.,TRBD1,TRBV5-1,TRBJ2-5,CASSLGTGGPYNEQYF,TGCGCCAGCAGCTTAGGAACAGGGGGCCCCTACAATGAGCAGTACTTC
.,.,TRBV7-2,TRBJ1-2,CASSLADTGPYGYTF,TGTGCCAGCAGCTTAGCGGACACAGGGCCCTATGGCTACACCTTC
.,.,TRBV4-1,TRBJ2-5,CASSQGHGPDKNEQYF,TGCGCCAGCAGCCAGGGCCATGGCCCCGATAAAAATGAGCAGTACTTC
.,TRBD2,TRBV10-3,TRBJ2-3,CAISGLAGAVDTQYF,TGTGCCATCAGCGGACTAGCGGGAGCGGTAGATACGCAGTATTTT
once,TRBD2,TRBV29-1,TRBJ2-7,CSVGTSGTYEQYF,TGCAGCGTTGGAACTAGCGGAACCTACGAGCAGTACTTC
once,.,TRBV11-2,TRBJ2-5,CANSRRGTVLQETQYF,TGTGCCAACAGCCGGAGGGGGACTGTACTCCAAGAGACCCAGTACTTC
many,TRBD2,TRBV20-1,TRBJ2-5,CRVSRTSGQETQYF,TGCAGAGTTTCCCGGACTAGCGGCCAAGAGACCCAGTACTTC
few,.,TRBV13,TRBJ2-1,CASSPTGLREQFF,TGTGCCAGCAGCCCGACAGGACTTAGGGAGCAGTTCTTC